The clone carrying this T cell receptor beta chain was seen a few times. The germline V gene has CDR1 LNHNV and CDR2 YYDKDF (reference sequence). This CDR3 comprises 14 residues. The V end lost 3 bases, the J end lost 0 bases, and 9 bases lay between the germline ends. TCRdb itself ran the 5' RACE reads through MiXCR, one entry per CDR3 protein. The sample yields fewer than 70,000 distinct CDR3 sequences, over 7.5% seen once. This record belongs to a study of T-cell memory formation after mild COVID-19. Input material: PBMCs or a T cell subset sorted from them (not recorded which). This chain links TRBV15 with TRBJ2-7; D ambiguous. The clonotype was recovered from a man between 18 and 29 years old who had mild COVID-19 (a few samples of this study predate the infection). Cell type and time point are not known. CDR3 sequence (DNA): TGTGCCACCAGCAGCAATCAGTACTCCTACGAGCAGTACTTC. Amino acid sequence: CATSSNQYSYEQYF.